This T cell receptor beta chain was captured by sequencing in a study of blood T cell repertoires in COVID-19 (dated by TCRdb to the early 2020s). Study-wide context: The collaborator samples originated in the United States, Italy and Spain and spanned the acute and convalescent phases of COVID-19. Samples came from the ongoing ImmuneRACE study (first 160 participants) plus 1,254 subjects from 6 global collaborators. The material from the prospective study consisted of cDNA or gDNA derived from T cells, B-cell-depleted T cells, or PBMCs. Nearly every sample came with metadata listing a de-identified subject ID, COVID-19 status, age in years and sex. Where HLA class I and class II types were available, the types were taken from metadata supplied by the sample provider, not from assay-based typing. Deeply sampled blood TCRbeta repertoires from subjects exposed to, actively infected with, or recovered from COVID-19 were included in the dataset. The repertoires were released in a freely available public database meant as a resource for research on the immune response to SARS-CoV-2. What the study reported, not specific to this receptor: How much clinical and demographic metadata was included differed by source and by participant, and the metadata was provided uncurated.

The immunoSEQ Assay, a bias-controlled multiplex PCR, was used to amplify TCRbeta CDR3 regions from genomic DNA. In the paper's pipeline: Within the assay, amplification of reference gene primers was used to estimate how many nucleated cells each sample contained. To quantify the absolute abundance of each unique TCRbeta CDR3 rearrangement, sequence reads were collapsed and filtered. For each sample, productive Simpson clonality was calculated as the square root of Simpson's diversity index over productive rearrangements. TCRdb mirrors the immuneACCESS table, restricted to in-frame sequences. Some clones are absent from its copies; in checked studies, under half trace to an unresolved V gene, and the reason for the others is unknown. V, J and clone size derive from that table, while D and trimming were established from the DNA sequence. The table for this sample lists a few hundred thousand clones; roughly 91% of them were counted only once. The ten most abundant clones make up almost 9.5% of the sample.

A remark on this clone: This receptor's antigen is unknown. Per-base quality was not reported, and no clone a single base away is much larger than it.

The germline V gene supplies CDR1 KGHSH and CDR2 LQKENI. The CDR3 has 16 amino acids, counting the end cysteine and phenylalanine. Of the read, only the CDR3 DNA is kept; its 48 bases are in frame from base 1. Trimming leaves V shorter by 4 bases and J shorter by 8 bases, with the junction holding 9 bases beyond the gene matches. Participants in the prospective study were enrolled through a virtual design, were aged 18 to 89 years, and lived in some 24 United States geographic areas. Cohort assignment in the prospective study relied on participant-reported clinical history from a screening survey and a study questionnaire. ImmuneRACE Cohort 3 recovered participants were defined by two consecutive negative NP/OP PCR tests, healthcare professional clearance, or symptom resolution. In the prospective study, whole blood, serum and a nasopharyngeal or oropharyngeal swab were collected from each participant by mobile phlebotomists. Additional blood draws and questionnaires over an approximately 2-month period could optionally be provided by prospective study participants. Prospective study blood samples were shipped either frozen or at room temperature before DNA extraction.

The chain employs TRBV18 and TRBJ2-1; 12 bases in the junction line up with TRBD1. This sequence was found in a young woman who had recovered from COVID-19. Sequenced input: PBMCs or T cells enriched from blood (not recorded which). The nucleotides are TGTGCCAGCTCACGCGGGACAGGGGGCGTTATGGATGAGCAGTTCTTC. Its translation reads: CASSRGTGGVMDEQFF.